The 27 T cell receptor beta chains in this list originate from one sample, sequenced in a study of identical twins. TCRdb analysed the 5' RACE reads with MiXCR anew, one entry per CDR3 protein. Of roughly 570,000 distinct CDR3 sequences listed, more than 9% were seen once; the top ten hold more than 2.5%. This sample also appeared in a second study, on yellow fever vaccine responses in identical twins.

Sequencing input: PBMCs. These receptors came from a woman aged 18 to 35 in good health.

In regard to this clonotype: At one end, the junction sequence differs from germline, possibly due to a read error. The chain uses TRBV6-2 or TRBV6-3 and TRBJ1-1; no definite D call. The CDR3 consists of 13 residues. Germline CDR1 MNHEY, CDR2 SVGEGT. The CDR3 here is CASSIALNTEALF. In nucleotides, the CDR3 is TGTGCCAGCAGCATCGCATTGAACACTGAAGCTCTCTTT.

In its sample, this clonotype was seen many times. Here the CDR3 DNA reads TGTGCCAGCAGTTACAACCTCCGGGACAGGGACTCCTACGAGCAGTACTTC. This codes for CASSYNLRDRDSYEQYF. V is TRBV6-2 or TRBV6-3 and J is TRBJ2-7; TRBD1 agrees at 9 bases. Trimming at V came to 2 bases and at J to 0 bases, leaving 8 bases not matched to a gene. The CDR3 is 17 amino acids. CDR1 and CDR2 (germline): MNHEY, SVGEGT.

This clonotype was detected ten times or more. J is TRBJ1-5 and V is TRBV6-1, with TRBD1 matching over 7 bases. Germline loops: CDR1 MNHNS, CDR2 SASEGT. V trimming: 6 bases; J trimming: 2 bases; junction bases outside the gene matches: 7. This CDR3 comprises 15 residues. The CDR3 coding sequence is TGTGCCAGCAGACGACAGGGAATCGGCAATCAGCCCCAGCATTTT. It yields the protein CASRRQGIGNQPQHF.

The genes are TRBV6-1 and TRBJ2-5, with 10 nucleotides matching TRBD2. Germline V gene sequence: CDR1 MNHNS, CDR2 SASEGT. V dropped 6 bases and J dropped 5; count of bases not matched to a gene: 6. This CDR3 spans 14 amino acids. The DNA for the CDR3 is TGTGCCAGCAGCCACGTAGCGGGAGGTGAGACCCAGTACTTC. Translated, it gives CASSHVAGGETQYF.

In this sample, this clonotype turned up a few times. The chain is built from TRBV29-1 and TRBJ2-7, with 7 bases identical to TRBD1. The ends lost 4 bases at V and 3 bases at J; junction bases unmatched: 6. From germline, CDR1 is SQVTM and CDR2 ANQGSEA. CDR3 length equals 13 residues. The chain's CDR3 is CSVVQAGGYEQYF. The CDR3 DNA reads as TGCAGCGTTGTACAGGCAGGGGGCTACGAGCAGTACTTC.

The CDR3: CASSPVDGTGGVGQYF. The CDR3 nucleotides read TGTGCCAGCAGCCCAGTCGACGGGACAGGGGGCGTAGGGCAGTACTTC. V and J are TRBV4-2 and TRBJ2-7, with TRBD1 identical over 12 bases. The J segment lost 9 bases and the V segment lost 4 bases, leaving 13 bases of the junction unmatched. The V gene's germline CDR1 is LGHNA and CDR2 YNFKEQ. The CDR3 has 16 residues.

This chain uses TRBV6-2 or TRBV6-3 with TRBJ2-7; tentatively, D is TRBD2 (5 bases). The V and J ends lost 8 bases and 9 bases respectively, with 17 bases between them. Germline V lookup: CDR1 MNHEY, CDR2 SVGEGT. The CDR3 contains 12 residues. CDR3 bases: TGTGCCAGCGAGGGCGACCTACGAGGGCAGTACTTC. This encodes CASEGDLRGQYF.

This clonotype was recorded a few times. The chain links TRBV29-1 to TRBJ2-3; D uncertain. V was pared by 8 bases and J by 6 bases, with 15 bases between. CDR1 is SQVTM and CDR2 is ANQGSEA in the germline V gene. The CDR3 loop spans 12 amino acids. The CDR3 DNA sequence: TGCAGCCTCGGCCCAGCTTTCGATACGCAGTATTTT. Protein sequence: CSLGPAFDTQYF.

This clonotype was picked up many times. This chain uses TRBV7-9 with TRBJ2-1; 7 positions agree with TRBD2. This CDR3 contains 14 residues. Germline V lookup: CDR1 SEHNR, CDR2 FQNEAQ (reference sequence). The ends lost 10 bases at V and 4 bases at J; junction bases unmatched: 10. The CDR3 sequence: CAIKGSGEYNEQFF. CDR3 in DNA: TGTGCCATAAAGGGGAGCGGGGAATACAATGAGCAGTTCTTC.

This clonotype came up a few times. The V call is TRBV3-1, the J call TRBJ2-5; D is undetermined. Trimming pared 0 bases from V and 9 bases from J, leaving 11 bases between. Germline V gene data show CDR1 as LGHDT and CDR2 as YNNKEL (reference sequence). The CDR3 sequence is 13 residues long. This chain's CDR3 is CASSQDTRTAQYF. The CDR3 nucleotides read TGTGCCAGCAGCCAAGATACCCGCACGGCCCAGTACTTC.

The chain employs TRBV2 and TRBJ1-6, with D unresolved. This CDR3 contains 15 residues. V was trimmed by 1 base and J by 2 bases, leaving 6 bases between them. From germline, CDR1 is SNHLY and CDR2 FYNNEI. The CDR3 DNA reads TGTGCCAGCAGTGAAGGGTCAACCTATAATTCACCCCTCCACTTT. As protein: CASSEGSTYNSPLHF.

The rearrangement joins TRBV30 to TRBJ2-1, with D tentatively TRBD1 (6 bases). The V gene's germline CDR1 is GTSNPN and CDR2 SVGIG (reference sequence). CDR3 length: 16 residues. Between the trimmed V and J ends, which lost 3 bases and 6 bases, there was a span of 21 bases. CDR3 in DNA: TGTGCCTGGAGCACCCCGGACAGAAAAACTCTCAATGAGCAGTTCTTC. Protein product: CAWSTPDRKTLNEQFF.

In its sample, this clonotype was seen many times. The chain couples TRBV29-1 to TRBJ2-1, with 7 nucleotides matching TRBD2. The CDR3 extends over 12 amino acids. CDR1 and CDR2 from the germline V gene are SQVTM and ANQGSEA. V lost 7 bases, J lost 5 bases, and 5 bases stayed unmatched. In nucleotides, the CDR3 is TGCAGCGGAGAACTAGCGAACAATGAGCAGTTCTTC. Amino acids: CSGELANNEQFF.

In its sample, this clonotype was seen a few times. The V gene is TRBV6-5, the J gene TRBJ1-4; D is perhaps TRBD1 (5 bases). The germline V and J ends were trimmed by 4 bases and 8 bases, with 11 bases remaining between them. Germline V gives CDR1 MNHEY, CDR2 SVGAGI. The CDR3 covers 13 residues. This CDR3 is CASSFAGREKLFF. The CDR3, as DNA: TGTGCCAGCAGTTTCGCAGGGAGGGAAAAACTGTTTTTT.

The CDR3 protein is CASSFRGHTGELFF. The CDR3 coding sequence is TGCGCCAGCAGCTTCAGGGGGCACACCGGGGAGCTGTTTTTT. The V and J genes are TRBV5-1 and TRBJ2-2; 8 nucleotides match TRBD1. CDR3 length: 14 residues. From germline, CDR1 is SGHRS and CDR2 YFSETQ. The V and J ends lost 2 bases and 3 bases, in that order; junction bases with no gene match: 0.

The chain uses TRBV28 and TRBJ1-6; perhaps TRBD1 as D (5 bases). Per the germline V gene, CDR1 is MDHEN and CDR2 is SYDVKM. With 11 bases removed from V and 3 bases from J, the gap between germline ends came to 17 bases. The CDR3 totals 15 residues. The CDR3 sequence is CAGTGGDGYNSPLHF. The CDR3 coding sequence is TGTGCCGGCACGGGTGGGGACGGCTATAATTCACCCCTCCACTTT. The full variable domain, with the rest looked up from reference TRBV28 and TRBJ1-6, is DVKVTQSSRYLVKRTGEKVFLECVQDMDHENMFWYRQDPGLGLRLIYFSYDVKMKEKGDIPEGYSVSREKKERFSLILESASTNQTSMYLCAGTGGDGYNSPLHFGNGTRLTVT.

J is TRBJ2-1 and V is TRBV11-2; TRBD1 matches at 8 bases. V shed 2 bases, J shed 5 bases, and the junction held 14 bases outside the gene matches. Germline CDR1 and CDR2: SGHAT and FQNNGV. The CDR3 covers 18 residues. The CDR3 coding sequence is TGTGCCAGCAGCTTATTAGAAGGAACAGGGGGGATTGACAATGAGCAGTTCTTC. The encoded protein is CASSLLEGTGGIDNEQFF.

The chain joins TRBV2 to TRBJ2-2; perhaps D is TRBD1 or TRBD2 (5 bases each). Germline V gives CDR1 SNHLY, CDR2 FYNNEI. V shed 1 base and J shed 3 bases, with 9 bases lying between them. CDR3 length: 15 residues. The CDR3 spells CASSEVVGDTGELFF. The CDR3 DNA follows: TGTGCCAGCAGTGAAGTGGTGGGGGACACCGGGGAGCTGTTTTTT.

The chain combines TRBV12-3 or TRBV12-4 with TRBJ2-7; D perhaps matches TRBD2 (5 bases). Between the trimmed V and J ends, which lost 6 bases and 2 bases, there was a span of 14 bases. The CDR3 runs to 14 residues. CDR3 DNA: TGTGCCAGCAGCCTAGCAGCGATAGCCTACGAGCAGTACTTC. Amino acids: CASSLAAIAYEQYF.

This clonotype appeared many times. CDR3 in amino acids: CASSPGILNTEAFF. Written as DNA, the CDR3 is TGTGCCAGCAGCCCGGGAATCCTCAACACTGAAGCTTTCTTT. V gene TRBV7-8 combines with J gene TRBJ1-1, with unresolved D. Trimming took off 5 bases at V and 2 bases at J, with 12 bases between the two ends. The CDR3 covers 14 residues. Germline assignment: CDR1 SGHVS and CDR2 FQNEAQ.

There are many counts of this clonotype. The gene calls are TRBV7-2 and TRBJ2-7; D may be TRBD1 or TRBD2 (5 bases each). V shed 2 bases and J shed 5 bases, with 10 bases lying between them. In germline, CDR1 is SGHTA, CDR2 FQGNSA. The CDR3 length is 13 residues. The CDR3, as DNA: TGTGCCAGCAGCTTATTAAGGGACGACGAGCAGTACTTC. Protein sequence: CASSLLRDDEQYF.

This clonotype was seen ten or more times. In DNA, the CDR3 is TGTGCCAGCAGCCAAGGGACAGGGAAAGAGACCCAGTACTTC. Its translation: CASSQGTGKETQYF. The chain employs TRBV3-1 and TRBJ2-5, with 8 positions matching TRBD1. The CDR3 loop spans 14 amino acids. V lost 1 base to trimming and J lost 3 bases; unmatched junction nucleotides: 1. CDR1 is LGHDT and CDR2 is YNNKEL in the germline V gene (reference sequence).

In this sample, this clonotype turned up a few times. The chain couples TRBV11-2 to TRBJ2-3; 13 positions agree with TRBD2. Trimming removed 5 bases from V and 9 bases from J; junction bases left unmatched: 20. CDR3 size: 19 residues. CDR1 and CDR2 (germline): SGHAT, FQNNGV. Here the CDR3 DNA reads TGTGCCAGCAGCCCAGGACTAGCGGGGGTGTCAATATGGGGATACACGCAGTATTTT. Translation gives CASSPGLAGVSIWGYTQYF.

This clonotype appeared a few times. The chain is built from TRBV3-1 and TRBJ2-4, with a possible D match to TRBD1 (6 bases). CDR1 and CDR2 from the germline V gene are LGHDT and YNNKEL (reference sequence). Between the trimmed V and J ends, which lost 7 bases and 0 bases, there was a span of 10 bases. CDR3 length: 14 residues. CDR3 loop: CASTQGLAKNIQYF. In DNA, the CDR3 is TGTGCCAGCACTCAGGGGCTAGCCAAAAACATTCAGTACTTC.

This clonotype has only a few counts. The genes are TRBV12-3 or TRBV12-4 and TRBJ2-7; TRBD2 matches 16 bases. This CDR3 is built from 19 residues. V lost 1 base to trimming and J lost 6 bases; unmatched junction nucleotides: 12. CDR3 DNA sequence: TGTGCCAGCAGTTTAGGACCGGGACTAGCGGGAGGGGGAAATCGCGAGCAGTACTTC. Translation: CASSLGPGLAGGGNREQYF.

This chain connects TRBV7-2 to TRBJ2-3; 10 nucleotides line up with TRBD2. Germline V gene data show CDR1 as SGHTA and CDR2 as FQGNSA. V lost 1 base, J lost 5 bases, and 15 bases stayed unmatched. CDR3 length equals 19 residues. CDR3 nucleotide sequence: TGTGCCAGCAGCTTAGTGCCGGCCGTACTACTAGCGGGGCAAGATACGCAGTATTTT. Encoded protein: CASSLVPAVLLAGQDTQYF.

This clonotype came up a few times. The chain links TRBV12-3 or TRBV12-4 to TRBJ2-1; 8 positions match TRBD1. V was pared by 3 bases and J by 2 bases, with 9 bases of the junction left unmatched. The CDR3 runs 17 residues. The DNA of the CDR3 is TGTGCCAGCAGTTTTCGGGGGACAGGAGATACCTACAATGAGCAGTTCTTC. Translating it yields CASSFRGTGDTYNEQFF.